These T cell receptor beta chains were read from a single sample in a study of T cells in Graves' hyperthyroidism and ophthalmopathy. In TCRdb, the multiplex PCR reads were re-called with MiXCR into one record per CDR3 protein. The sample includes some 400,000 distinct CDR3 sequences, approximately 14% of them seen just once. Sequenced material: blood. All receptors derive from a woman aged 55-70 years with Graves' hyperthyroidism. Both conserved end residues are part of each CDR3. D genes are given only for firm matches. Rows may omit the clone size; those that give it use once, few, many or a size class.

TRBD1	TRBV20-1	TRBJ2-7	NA	CSADRGGYEQYF	TGCAGTGCGGACAGGGGGGGCTACGAGCAGTACTTC
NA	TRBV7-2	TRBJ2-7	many	CASSNTYEQYF	TGTGCCAGCAGCAATACCTACGAGCAGTACTTC
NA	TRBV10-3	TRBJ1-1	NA	CAIRDSMGAEAFF	TGTGCCATCAGGGACAGTATGGGGGCTGAAGCTTTCTTT
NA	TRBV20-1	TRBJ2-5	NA	CSARKPSEETQYF	TGCAGTGCTAGAAAACCTAGCGAAGAGACCCAGTACTTC
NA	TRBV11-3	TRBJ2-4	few	CASSLSGKDIQYF	TGTGCCAGCAGCTTATCTGGAAAAGACATTCAGTACTTC
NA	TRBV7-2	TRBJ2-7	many	CASSFPGASYEQYF	TGTGCCAGCAGCTTCCCCGGGGCCTCCTACGAGCAGTACTTC
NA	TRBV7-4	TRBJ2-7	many	CASSSRQYSYEQYF	TGTGCCAGCAGCTCCCGACAGTACTCCTACGAGCAGTACTTC
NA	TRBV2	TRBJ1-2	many	CASSEGGARAGHGYTF	TGTGCCAGCAGTGAAGGTGGGGCCAGGGCGGGTCATGGCTACACCTTC
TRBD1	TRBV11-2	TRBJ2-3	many	CASSPWPPGQGADTQYF	TGTGCCAGCAGCCCTTGGCCTCCCGGACAGGGTGCAGATACGCAGTATTTT
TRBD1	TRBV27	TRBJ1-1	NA	CASSPQPGGGSEAFF	TGTGCCAGCAGTCCTCAACCAGGGGGAGGCTCTGAAGCTTTCTTT
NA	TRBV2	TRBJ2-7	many	CASSAGQSYYEQYF	TGTGCCAGCAGTGCTGGGCAGTCCTACTACGAGCAGTACTTC
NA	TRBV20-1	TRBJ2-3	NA	CSATPGRRTDTQYF	TGCAGTGCTACCCCCGGGAGACGCACAGATACGCAGTATTTT
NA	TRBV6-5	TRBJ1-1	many	CASSYSDTLNTEAFF	TGTGCCAGCAGTTACTCGGACACCTTGAACACTGAAGCTTTCTTT